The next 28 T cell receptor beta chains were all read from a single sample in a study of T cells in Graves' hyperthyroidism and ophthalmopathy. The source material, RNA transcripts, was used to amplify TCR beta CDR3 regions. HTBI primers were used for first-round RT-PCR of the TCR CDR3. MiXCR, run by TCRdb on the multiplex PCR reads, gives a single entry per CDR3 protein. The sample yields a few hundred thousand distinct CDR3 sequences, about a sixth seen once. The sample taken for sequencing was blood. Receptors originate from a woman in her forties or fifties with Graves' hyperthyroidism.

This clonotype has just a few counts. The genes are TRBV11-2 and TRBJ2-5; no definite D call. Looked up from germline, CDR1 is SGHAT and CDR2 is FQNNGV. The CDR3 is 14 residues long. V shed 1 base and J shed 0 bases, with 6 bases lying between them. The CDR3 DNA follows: TGTGCCAGCAGCTTAGGCTACAACCAAGAGACCCAGTACTTC. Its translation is CASSLGYNQETQYF.

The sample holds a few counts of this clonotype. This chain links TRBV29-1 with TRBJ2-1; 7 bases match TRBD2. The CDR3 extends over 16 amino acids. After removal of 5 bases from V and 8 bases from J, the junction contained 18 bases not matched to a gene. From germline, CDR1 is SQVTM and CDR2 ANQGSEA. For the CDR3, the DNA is TGCAGCGTTAGTGGGGGAGGGATTAGGCTTTGGGATGAGCAGTTCTTC. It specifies CSVSGGGIRLWDEQFF.

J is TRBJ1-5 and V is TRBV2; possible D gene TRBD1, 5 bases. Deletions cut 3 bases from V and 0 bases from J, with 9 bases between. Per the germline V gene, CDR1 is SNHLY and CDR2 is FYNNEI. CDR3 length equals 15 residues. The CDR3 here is CASSDTTVSNQPQHF. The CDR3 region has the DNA TGTGCCAGCAGTGATACGACAGTTAGCAATCAGCCCCAGCATTTT.

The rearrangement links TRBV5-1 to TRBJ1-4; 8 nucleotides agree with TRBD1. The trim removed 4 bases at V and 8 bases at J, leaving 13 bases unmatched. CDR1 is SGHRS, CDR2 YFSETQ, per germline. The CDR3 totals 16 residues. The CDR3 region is CASSPGTGSAIEKLFF. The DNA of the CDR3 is TGCGCCAGCAGCCCCGGGACAGGTTCGGCAATCGAAAAACTGTTTTTT.

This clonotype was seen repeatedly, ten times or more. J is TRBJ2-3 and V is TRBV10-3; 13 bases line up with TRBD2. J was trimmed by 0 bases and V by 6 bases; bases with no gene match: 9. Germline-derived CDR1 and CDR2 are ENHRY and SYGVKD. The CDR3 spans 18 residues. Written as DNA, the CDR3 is TGTGCCATCAGCCGCCTCTGGACTAGCGGGAGTAGCACAGATACGCAGTATTTT. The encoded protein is CAISRLWTSGSSTDTQYF.

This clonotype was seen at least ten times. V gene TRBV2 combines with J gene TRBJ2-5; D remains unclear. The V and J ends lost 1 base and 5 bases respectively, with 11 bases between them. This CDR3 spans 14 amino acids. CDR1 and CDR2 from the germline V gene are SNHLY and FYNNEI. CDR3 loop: CASSEGDYVETQYF. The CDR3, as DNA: TGTGCCAGCAGTGAAGGCGATTACGTTGAGACCCAGTACTTC.

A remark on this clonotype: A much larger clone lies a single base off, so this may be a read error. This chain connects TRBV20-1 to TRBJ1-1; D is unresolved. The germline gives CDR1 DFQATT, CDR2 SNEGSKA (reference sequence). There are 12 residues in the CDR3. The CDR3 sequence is CGAEPRGTEAFF. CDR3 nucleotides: TGCGGTGCAGAGCCCCGGGGCACTGAAGCTTTCTTT.

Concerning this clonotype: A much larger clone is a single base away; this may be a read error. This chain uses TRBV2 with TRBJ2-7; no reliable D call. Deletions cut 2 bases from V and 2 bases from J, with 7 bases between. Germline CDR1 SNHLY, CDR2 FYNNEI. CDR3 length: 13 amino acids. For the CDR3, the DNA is TGTGCCAGCAGTGAAATGGCTGCCTACGAGCAGTACTTC. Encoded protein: CASSEMAAYEQYF.

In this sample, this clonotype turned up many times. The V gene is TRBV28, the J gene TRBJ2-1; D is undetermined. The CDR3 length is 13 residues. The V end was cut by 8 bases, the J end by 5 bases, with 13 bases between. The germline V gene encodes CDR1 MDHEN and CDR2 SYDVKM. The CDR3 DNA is TGTGCCAGCGCCCCGACTTCTCACAATGAGCAGTTCTTC. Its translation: CASAPTSHNEQFF.

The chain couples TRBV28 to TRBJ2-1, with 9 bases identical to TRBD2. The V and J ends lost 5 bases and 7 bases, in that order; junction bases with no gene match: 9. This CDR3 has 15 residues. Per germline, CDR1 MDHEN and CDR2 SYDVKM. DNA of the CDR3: TGTGCCAGCAGTCTTAGCGGGAGAAGTAGGAATGAGCAGTTCTTC. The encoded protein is CASSLSGRSRNEQFF.

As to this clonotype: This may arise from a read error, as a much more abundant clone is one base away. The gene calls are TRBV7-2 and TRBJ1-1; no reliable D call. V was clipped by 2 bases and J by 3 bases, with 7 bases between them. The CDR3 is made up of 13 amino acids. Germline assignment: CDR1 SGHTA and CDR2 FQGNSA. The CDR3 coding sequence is TGTGCCAGCAGCTTACAGCCGGACACTGAAGCTTTCTTT. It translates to CASSLQPDTEAFF.

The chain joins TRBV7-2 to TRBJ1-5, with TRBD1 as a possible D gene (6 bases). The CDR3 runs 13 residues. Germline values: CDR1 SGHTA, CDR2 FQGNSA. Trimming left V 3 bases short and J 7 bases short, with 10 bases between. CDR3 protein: CASSFKGGQPQHF. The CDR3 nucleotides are TGTGCCAGCAGCTTTAAGGGGGGGCAGCCCCAGCATTTT.

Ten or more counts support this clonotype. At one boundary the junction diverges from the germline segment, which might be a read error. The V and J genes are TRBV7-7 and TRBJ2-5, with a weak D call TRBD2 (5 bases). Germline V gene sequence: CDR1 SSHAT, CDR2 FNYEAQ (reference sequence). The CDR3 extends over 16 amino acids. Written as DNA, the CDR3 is TGTGCTAGCAGCGCGGGCAGTTACGACACCCAAGAGACCCAGTACTTC. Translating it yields CASSAGSYDTQETQYF.

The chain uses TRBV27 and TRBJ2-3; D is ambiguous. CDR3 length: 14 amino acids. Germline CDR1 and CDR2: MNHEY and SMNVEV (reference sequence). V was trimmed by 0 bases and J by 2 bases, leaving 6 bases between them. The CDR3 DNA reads TGTGCCAGCAGTTTATCGTACTCCACAGATACGCAGTATTTT. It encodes CASSLSYSTDTQYF.

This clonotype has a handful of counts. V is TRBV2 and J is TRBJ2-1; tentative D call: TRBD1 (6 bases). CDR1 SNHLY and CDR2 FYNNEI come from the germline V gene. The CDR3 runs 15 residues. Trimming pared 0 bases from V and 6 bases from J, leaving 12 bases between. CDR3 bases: TGTGCCAGCAGTGAAGCGACAAGGGGGTCCAATGAGCAGTTCTTC. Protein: CASSEATRGSNEQFF.

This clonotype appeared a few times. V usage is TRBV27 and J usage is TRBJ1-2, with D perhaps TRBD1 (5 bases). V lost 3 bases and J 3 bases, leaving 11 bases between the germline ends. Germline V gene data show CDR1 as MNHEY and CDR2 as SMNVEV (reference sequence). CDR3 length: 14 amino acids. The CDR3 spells CASSLMGDYYGYTF. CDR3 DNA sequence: TGTGCCAGCAGTTTGATGGGGGACTACTATGGCTACACCTTC.

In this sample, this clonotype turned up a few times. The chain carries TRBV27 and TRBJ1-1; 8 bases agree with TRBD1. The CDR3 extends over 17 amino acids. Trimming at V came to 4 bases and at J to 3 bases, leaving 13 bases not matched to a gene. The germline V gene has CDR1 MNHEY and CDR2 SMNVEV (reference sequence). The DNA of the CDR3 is TGTGCCAGCAGTTACCGGACAGGGTTGGGAAAAGACACTGAAGCTTTCTTT. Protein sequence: CASSYRTGLGKDTEAFF.

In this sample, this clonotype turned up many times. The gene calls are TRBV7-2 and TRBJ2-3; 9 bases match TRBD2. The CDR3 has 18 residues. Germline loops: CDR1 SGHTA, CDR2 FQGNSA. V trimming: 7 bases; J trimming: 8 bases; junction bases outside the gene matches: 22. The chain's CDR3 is CASTPLATGAGGTATQYF. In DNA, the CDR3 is TGTGCCAGCACCCCTCTTGCGACCGGAGCGGGAGGTACGGCTACGCAGTATTTT.

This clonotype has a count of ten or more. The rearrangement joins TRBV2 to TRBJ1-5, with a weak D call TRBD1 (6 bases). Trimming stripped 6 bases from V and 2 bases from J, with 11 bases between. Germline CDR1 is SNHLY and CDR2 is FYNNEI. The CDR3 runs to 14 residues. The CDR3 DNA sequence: TGTGCCAGCAGGACTCGGACAGGCAATCAGCCCCAGCATTTT. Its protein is CASRTRTGNQPQHF.

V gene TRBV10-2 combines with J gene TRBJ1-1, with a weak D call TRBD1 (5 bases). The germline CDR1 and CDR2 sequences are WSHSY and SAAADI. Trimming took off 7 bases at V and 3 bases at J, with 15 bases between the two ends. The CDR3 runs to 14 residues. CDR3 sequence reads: CASTLGRWDTEAFF. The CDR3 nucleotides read TGCGCCAGCACCCTGGGACGGTGGGACACTGAAGCTTTCTTT.

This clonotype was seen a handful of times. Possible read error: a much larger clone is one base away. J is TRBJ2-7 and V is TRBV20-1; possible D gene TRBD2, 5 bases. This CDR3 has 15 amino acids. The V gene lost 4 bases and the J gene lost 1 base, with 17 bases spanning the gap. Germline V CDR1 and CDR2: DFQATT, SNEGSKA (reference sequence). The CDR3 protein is CSATRTGGPSYEQYF. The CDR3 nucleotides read TGCAGTGCTACGAGGACTGGCGGGCCTTCCTACGAGCAGTACTTC.

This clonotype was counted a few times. The CDR3 DNA follows: TGTGCCATCAGTGTTGAGACCACCTACGAGCAGTACTTC. This sequence encodes CAISVETTYEQYF. This chain joins TRBV10-3 and TRBJ2-7; D is ambiguous. CDR3 length: 13 amino acids. Trimming took 4 bases from V and 2 from J, leaving 9 bases between them. Germline lookup yields CDR1 ENHRY and CDR2 SYGVKD.

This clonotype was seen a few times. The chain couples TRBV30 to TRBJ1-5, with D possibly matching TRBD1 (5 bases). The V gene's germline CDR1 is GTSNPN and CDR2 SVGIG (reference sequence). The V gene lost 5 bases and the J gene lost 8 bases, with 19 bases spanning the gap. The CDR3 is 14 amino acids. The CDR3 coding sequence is TGTGCCTGGTCTCACGAGGGACCTCGGGAGCCCCAGCATTTT. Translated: CAWSHEGPREPQHF.

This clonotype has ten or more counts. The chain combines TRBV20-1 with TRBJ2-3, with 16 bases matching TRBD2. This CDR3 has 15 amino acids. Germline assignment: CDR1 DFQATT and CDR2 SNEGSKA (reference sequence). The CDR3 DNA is TGCAGAGGCGGGACTAGCGGGAGGGCCGCAGATACGCAGTATTTT. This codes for CRGGTSGRAADTQYF.

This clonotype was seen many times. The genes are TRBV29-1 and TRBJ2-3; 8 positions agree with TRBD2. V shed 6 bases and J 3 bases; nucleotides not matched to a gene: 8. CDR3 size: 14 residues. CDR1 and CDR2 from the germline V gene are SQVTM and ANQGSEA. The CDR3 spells CSVRPPGGTDTQYF. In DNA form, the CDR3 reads TGCAGCGTGCGTCCCCCGGGAGGGACAGATACGCAGTATTTT.

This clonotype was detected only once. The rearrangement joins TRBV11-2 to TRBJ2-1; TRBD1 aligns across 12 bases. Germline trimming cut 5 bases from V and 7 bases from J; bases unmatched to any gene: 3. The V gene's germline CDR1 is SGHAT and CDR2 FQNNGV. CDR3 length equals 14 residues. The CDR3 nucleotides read TGTGCCAGCAGCAGGGACAGGGGGCCAAATGAGCAGTTCTTC. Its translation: CASSRDRGPNEQFF.

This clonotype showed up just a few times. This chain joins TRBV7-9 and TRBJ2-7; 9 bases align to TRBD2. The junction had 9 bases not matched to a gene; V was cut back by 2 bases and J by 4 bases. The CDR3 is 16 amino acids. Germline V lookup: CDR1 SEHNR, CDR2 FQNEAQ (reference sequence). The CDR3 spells CASSLYLSGSTYEQYF. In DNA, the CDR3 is TGTGCCAGCAGCTTATATCTTAGCGGGAGTACGTACGAGCAGTACTTC.

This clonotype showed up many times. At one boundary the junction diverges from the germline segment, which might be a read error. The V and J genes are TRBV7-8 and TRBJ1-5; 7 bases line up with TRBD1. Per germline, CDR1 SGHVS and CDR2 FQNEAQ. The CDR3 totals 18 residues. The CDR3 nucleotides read TGTGCCAGCACCTTACATCCCCGGGACAGTAATAGCAATCAGCCCCAGCATTTT. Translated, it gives CASTLHPRDSNSNQPQHF.